The 3 T cell receptor beta chains below all came from one sample that was sequenced in a study of CD8+ T cells in alopecia areata. After isolation, RNA underwent reverse transcription to generate cDNA as the sequencing template. The assay was immunoSEQ multiplex PCR, and TCRdb's table has in-frame clones only and misses some. Of 150,000 or so clones in the sample, about 49% are singletons; the top ten hold around 19%. The source was CD8+ T cells sorted from blood, collected at week 0. The receptors shown here come from a human donor with alopecia areata.

The rearrangement uses TRBV5-1 and TRBJ2-7, with D perhaps matching TRBD1 or TRBD2 (5 bases each). CDR3 length: 12 residues. Germline loops: CDR1 SGHRS, CDR2 YFSETQ. V lost 5 bases and J 5 bases, leaving 11 bases between the germline ends. The CDR3 reads CASSPLGDEQYF. The CDR3 bases are TGCGCCAGCAGTCCTCTGGGGGACGAGCAGTACTTC.

This chain joins TRBV4-1 and TRBJ2-5, with TRBD2 matching 11 bases. The CDR3 extends over 16 amino acids. The V and J ends lost 3 bases and 5 bases, in that order; junction bases with no gene match: 8. Germline CDR1 and CDR2: MGHRA and YSYEKL. The CDR3 spells CASSHVGTSGLETQYF. The CDR3 bases are TGCGCCAGCAGCCATGTCGGGACTAGCGGCTTGGAGACCCAGTACTTC.

This sequence joins TRBV19 and TRBJ2-7; 9 bases match TRBD1. J gave up 1 base and V 6 bases, and 4 bases lay outside the gene matches. CDR3 length: 14 residues. CDR1 is LNHDA and CDR2 is SQIVND in the germline V gene (reference sequence). The CDR3: CASSDRGASYEQYF. CDR3 nucleotide sequence: TGTGCCAGTAGCGACAGGGGGGCGTCCTACGAGCAGTACTTC.